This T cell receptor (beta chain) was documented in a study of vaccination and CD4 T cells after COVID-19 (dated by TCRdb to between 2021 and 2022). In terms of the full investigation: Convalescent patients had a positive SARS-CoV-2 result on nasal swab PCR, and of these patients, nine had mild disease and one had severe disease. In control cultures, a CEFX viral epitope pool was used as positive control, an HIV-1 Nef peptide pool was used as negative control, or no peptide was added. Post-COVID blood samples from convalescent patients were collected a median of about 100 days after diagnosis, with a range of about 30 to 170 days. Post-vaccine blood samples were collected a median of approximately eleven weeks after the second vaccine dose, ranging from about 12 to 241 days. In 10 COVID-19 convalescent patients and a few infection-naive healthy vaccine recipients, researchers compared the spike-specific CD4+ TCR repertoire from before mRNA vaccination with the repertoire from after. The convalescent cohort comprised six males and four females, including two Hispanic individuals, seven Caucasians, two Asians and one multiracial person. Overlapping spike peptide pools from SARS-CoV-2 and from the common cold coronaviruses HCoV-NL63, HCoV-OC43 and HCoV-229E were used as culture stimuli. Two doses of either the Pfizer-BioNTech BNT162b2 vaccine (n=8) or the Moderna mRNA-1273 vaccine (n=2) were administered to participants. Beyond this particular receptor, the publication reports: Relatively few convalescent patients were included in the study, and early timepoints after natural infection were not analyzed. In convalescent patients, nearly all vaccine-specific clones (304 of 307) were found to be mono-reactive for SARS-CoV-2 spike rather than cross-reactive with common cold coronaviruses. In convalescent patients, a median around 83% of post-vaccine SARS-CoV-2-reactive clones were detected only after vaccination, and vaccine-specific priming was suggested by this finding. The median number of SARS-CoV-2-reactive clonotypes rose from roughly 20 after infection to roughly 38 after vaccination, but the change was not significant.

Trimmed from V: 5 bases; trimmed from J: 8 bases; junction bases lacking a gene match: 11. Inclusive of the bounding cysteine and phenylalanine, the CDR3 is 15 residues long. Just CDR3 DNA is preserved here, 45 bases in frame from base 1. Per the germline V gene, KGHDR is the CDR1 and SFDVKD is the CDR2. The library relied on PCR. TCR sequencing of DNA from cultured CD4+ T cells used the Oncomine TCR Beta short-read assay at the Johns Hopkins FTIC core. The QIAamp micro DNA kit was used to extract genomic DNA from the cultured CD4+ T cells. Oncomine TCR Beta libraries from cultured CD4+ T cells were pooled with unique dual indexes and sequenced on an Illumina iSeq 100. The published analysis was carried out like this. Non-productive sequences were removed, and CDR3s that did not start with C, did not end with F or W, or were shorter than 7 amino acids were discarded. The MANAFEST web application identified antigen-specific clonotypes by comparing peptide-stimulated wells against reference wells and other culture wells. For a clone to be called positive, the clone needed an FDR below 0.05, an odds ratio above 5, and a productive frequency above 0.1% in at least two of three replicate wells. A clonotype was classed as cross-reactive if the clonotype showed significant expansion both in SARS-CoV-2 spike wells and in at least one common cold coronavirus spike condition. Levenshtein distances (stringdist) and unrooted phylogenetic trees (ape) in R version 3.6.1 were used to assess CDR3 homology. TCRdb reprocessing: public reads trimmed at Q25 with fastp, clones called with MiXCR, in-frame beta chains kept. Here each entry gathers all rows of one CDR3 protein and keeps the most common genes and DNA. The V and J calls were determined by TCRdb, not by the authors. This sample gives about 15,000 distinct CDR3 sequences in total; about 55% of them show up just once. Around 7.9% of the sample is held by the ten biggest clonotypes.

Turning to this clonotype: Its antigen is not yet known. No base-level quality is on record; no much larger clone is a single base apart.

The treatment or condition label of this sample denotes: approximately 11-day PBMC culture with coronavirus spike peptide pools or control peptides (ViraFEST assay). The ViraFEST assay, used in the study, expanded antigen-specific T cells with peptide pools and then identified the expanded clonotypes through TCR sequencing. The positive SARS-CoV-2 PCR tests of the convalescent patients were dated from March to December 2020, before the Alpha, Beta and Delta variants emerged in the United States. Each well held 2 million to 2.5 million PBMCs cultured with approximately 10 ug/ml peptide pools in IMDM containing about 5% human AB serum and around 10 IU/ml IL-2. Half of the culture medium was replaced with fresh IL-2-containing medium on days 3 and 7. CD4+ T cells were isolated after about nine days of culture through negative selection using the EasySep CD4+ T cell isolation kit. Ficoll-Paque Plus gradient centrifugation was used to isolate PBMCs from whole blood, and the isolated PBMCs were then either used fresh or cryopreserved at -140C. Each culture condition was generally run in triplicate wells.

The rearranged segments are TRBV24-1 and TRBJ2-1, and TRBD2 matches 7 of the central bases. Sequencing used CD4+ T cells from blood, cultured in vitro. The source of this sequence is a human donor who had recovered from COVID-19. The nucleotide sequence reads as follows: TGTGCCACCAGTGGGATTAGCGGGCCCAGGGATGAGCAGTTCTTC. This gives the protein CATSGISGPRDEQFF.